The 18 T cell receptor delta chains below were found in one sample sequenced in a study of Vδ1+ human thymocytes. The study's findings and limits: Thymic TRG and TRD repertoires appeared highly polyclonal, with Gaussian CDR3 length distributions.

The template was reverse-transcribed extracted RNA. The CDR3 regions were amplified by multiplex PCR from V-gene primers to a constant-region primer. TCRdb re-analyzed the multiplex PCR reads via CATT. The sample includes approximately 25,000 delta-chain clones, nearly 7.5% of them seen just once. Their antigen targets remain unknown. The specimen was Vdelta1+ gamma-delta thymocytes from the thymus. Subset here: FACS-sorted CD3+ TCRalphabeta- TCRVdelta1+ TCRVdelta2- thymocytes. The receptor source for this set is a girl in the first two years of life who had congenital heart surgery.

This chain uses TRDV1 with TRDJ1; the match to TRDD3 covers 12 bases. No J segment appears in TCRdb, so it was assigned here by matching the sequence to germline. From germline, CDR1 is TSWWSYY and CDR2 QGS. The CDR3 has 19 amino acids. V gave up 0 bases and J gave up 2 bases; unmatched junction bases: 10. CDR3 sequence (DNA): TGTGCTCTTGGGGAACTGACTGGGGGATACAAGGGTTTTACCGATAAACTCATCTTT. Protein product: CALGELTGGYKGFTDKLIF.

A few counts support this clone. The chain carries TRDV1 and TRDJ1; possible D gene TRDD2, 6 bases. Trimming took 4 bases from V and 1 from J, leaving 22 bases between them. The CDR3 has 18 amino acids. Per germline, CDR1 TSWWSYY and CDR2 QGS. The CDR3 is CALGGHTGHPTGTDKLIF. In nucleotides, the CDR3 is TGTGCTCTTGGGGGCCATACTGGCCATCCTACCGGCACCGATAAACTCATCTTT.

The chain joins TRDV1 to TRDJ1; D unclear. V was clipped by 1 base and J by 1 base, with 10 bases between them. Per germline, CDR1 TSWWSYY and CDR2 QGS. The CDR3 is 15 residues long. This CDR3 reads CALGEPFGPTDKLIF. The CDR3 DNA is TGTGCTCTTGGGGAACCTTTTGGGCCCACCGATAAACTCATCTTT.

The chain carries TRDV1 and TRDJ1; no reliable D call. The J gene was missing in TCRdb and was found by matching the end of the DNA to germline. Per the germline V gene, CDR1 is TSWWSYY and CDR2 is QGS. Trimming removed 0 bases at V and 0 bases at J, with 29 bases between. This CDR3 comprises 22 residues. CDR3 coding DNA: TGTGCTCTTGGGGAACTAGCAATTCCCTCCGTGGTGGGTGTACCGTACACCGATAAACTCATCTTT. Its protein product is CALGELAIPSVVGVPYTDKLIF.

The chain recombines TRDV1 with TRDJ1, with 9 bases matching TRDD3. Looked up from germline, CDR1 is TSWWSYY and CDR2 is QGS. This CDR3 is 19 amino acids long. With 2 bases clipped from V and 1 base from J, the junction kept 14 bases outside the gene matches. The CDR3 coding sequence is TGTGCTCTTGGGGAATTATCTCTACGGCTGGGGGATTTCACCGATAAACTCATCTTT. It translates to CALGELSLRLGDFTDKLIF.

The rearrangement uses TRDV1 and TRDJ1, with D maybe TRDD3 (6 bases). This CDR3 is 22 amino acids long. Trimming removed 3 bases at V and 2 bases at J, with 34 bases between. Germline V lookup: CDR1 TSWWSYY, CDR2 QGS. CDR3 loop: CALGDRRLHFGGPPEPTDKLIF. In nucleotides, the CDR3 is TGTGCTCTTGGGGACCGTCGCCTTCACTTTGGGGGCCCGCCCGAGCCGACCGATAAACTCATCTTT.

Without a V gene call, the J gene is given as TRDJ1; the D call TRDD3 from the table was never checked on the DNA. The CDR3 totals 18 residues. CDR3 sequence (DNA): TGTGCTCTTAAGGGAAATACTGGGGGATATAAGGGAACCGATAAACTCATCTTT. Encoded protein: CALKGNTGGYKGTDKLIF.

The chain carries TRDV1 and TRDJ1, with TRDD3 matching over 9 bases. With 3 bases clipped from V and 5 bases from J, the junction kept 13 bases outside the gene matches. The CDR3 sequence is 17 residues long. Germline loops: CDR1 TSWWSYY, CDR2 QGS. In nucleotides, the CDR3 is TGTGCTCTTGGGGACTCCGGGCGGGGGATACACGGAGATAAACTCATCTTT. This translates into CALGDSGRGIHGDKLIF.

This clone turned up a few times. This rearrangement joins TRDV1 to TRDJ1; TRDD2 agrees at 8 bases. There are 18 residues in the CDR3. Trimming cost V 2 bases and J 5 bases; bases outside gene matches: 16. From germline, CDR1 is TSWWSYY and CDR2 QGS. The CDR3 loop reads CALGEDNFLRRTGDKLIF. CDR3 DNA sequence: TGTGCTCTTGGGGAAGACAACTTCCTACGTCGTACTGGGGATAAACTCATCTTT.

The V gene lacks a call, and TRDJ1 is the J gene; the table's D call TRDD3 went unverified against the DNA. The CDR3 consists of 16 residues. CDR3 in DNA: TGTGCTCTTGGGAAAGATTTCCTACTTGGGGAGATGAAACTCATCTTT. Translating gives CALGKDFLLGEMKLIF.

In its sample, this clone was seen a few times. The chain couples TRDV1 to TRDJ1; TRDD3 matches at 10 bases. Germline CDR1 is TSWWSYY and CDR2 is QGS. There are 21 residues in the CDR3. The junction had 27 bases not matched to a gene; V was cut back by 2 bases and J by 9 bases. CDR3: CALGEGSLPHTYWGMGDELIF. DNA of the CDR3: TGTGCTCTTGGGGAAGGGTCCCTTCCTCACACGTACTGGGGGATGGGGGATGAACTCATCTTT.

This clone showed up just a few times. The chain couples TRDV1 to TRDJ1; TRDD3 aligns across 7 bases. The germline gives CDR1 TSWWSYY, CDR2 QGS. J was trimmed by 2 bases and V by 2 bases; bases with no gene match: 26. The CDR3 totals 22 residues. CDR3 coding DNA: TGTGCTCTTGGGGAAGGTGGGGCTTCACGCTGCCTACTGGGGATAAGGACCGATAAACTCATCTTT. Translation: CALGEGGASRCLLGIRTDKLIF.

This clone was counted between two and nine times. This chain links TRDV1 with TRDJ1; 11 positions match TRDD3. The germline V gene encodes CDR1 TSWWSYY and CDR2 QGS. This CDR3 contains 20 residues. The V and J ends lost 5 bases and 4 bases, in that order; junction bases with no gene match: 21. The chain's CDR3 is CALGTGFPPILGDKNDKLIF. The CDR3 DNA reads TGTGCTCTTGGGACTGGGTTTCCTCCGATACTGGGGGATAAAAACGATAAACTCATCTTT.

The chain employs TRDV1 and TRDJ1; 8 nucleotides line up with TRDD3. This CDR3 region has 21 residues. Germline V gives CDR1 TSWWSYY, CDR2 QGS. The V segment lost 5 bases and the J segment 0 bases; nucleotides outside the gene matches: 23. The CDR3 protein is CALGSTAFFRTGGQNTDKLIF. DNA for the CDR3: TGTGCTCTTGGGTCCACGGCCTTCTTTCGTACTGGGGGTCAAAACACCGATAAACTCATCTTT.

This clone has only a few counts. An end of the junction does not agree with germline; a read error may underlie this. This specimen includes other DNA sequences encoding the same CDR3. The rearrangement joins TRDV1 to TRDJ1, with 8 bases matching TRDD3. This CDR3 is 22 amino acids long. From germline, CDR1 is TSWWSYY and CDR2 QGS. CDR3 in amino acids: CALGEPEAAPSLGILRADKLIF. Here the CDR3 DNA reads TGTGCCCTTGGGGAACCTGAAGCTGCGCCCTCCCTGGGGATACTGAGAGCCGATAAACTCATCTTT.

This clone was seen a handful of times. Other DNA sequences in this sample translate to the same CDR3. The chain combines TRDV1 with TRDJ1, with D uncertain. Germline CDR1 TSWWSYY, CDR2 QGS. The V end was cut by 0 bases, the J end by 0 bases, with 8 bases between. The CDR3 has 15 residues. CDR3 sequence: CALGELKGYTDKLIF. In DNA form, the CDR3 reads TGTGCTCTTGGGGAACTGAAGGGTTACACCGATAAACTCATCTTT.

The chain uses TRDV1 and TRDJ1; 9 nucleotides agree with TRDD3. Germline V gene sequence: CDR1 TSWWSYY, CDR2 QGS. The CDR3 spans 16 residues. V was clipped by 1 base and J by 3 bases; unmatched bases: 6. CDR3: CALGEPWGYAPDKLIF. CDR3 sequence (DNA): TGTGCTCTTGGGGAACCATGGGGATACGCGCCCGATAAACTCATCTTT.

The chain joins TRDV1 to TRDJ1; 13 bases are shared with TRDD3. Looked up from germline, CDR1 is TSWWSYY and CDR2 is QGS. Trimming cost V 5 bases and J 0 bases; bases outside gene matches: 21. The CDR3 is made up of 22 amino acids. The CDR3 sequence is CALGNPPFDWGIRLSYTDKLIF. For the CDR3, the DNA is TGTGCTCTTGGGAACCCCCCTTTTGACTGGGGGATACGCCTTTCGTACACCGATAAACTCATCTTT.